This T cell receptor beta chain was retrieved from a study of cytomegalovirus exposure and HLA in healthy donors. The study, taken as a whole, reports: Reports credit the classifier with highly specific, highly sensitive diagnosis of cytomegalovirus status. Prior analysis indicated that the majority of TCR beta V segments exhibited productivity approximately 87% or approximately 30% of the time. Researchers left out some V segments, among them TRBV6-2 and TRBV6-3, as indistinguishable.

The V and J ends lost 6 bases and 7 bases, in that order; junction bases with no gene match: 5. The CDR3 length is 12 residues. Per the germline V gene, CDR1 is SEHNR and CDR2 is FQNEAQ (reference sequence). A note on this clone: Its matching antigen is unknown.

The PCR used 60 Vbeta and 13 Jbeta primers. TCRdb's table, derived via immunoSEQ multiplex PCR, lists solely in-frame clones and lacks some. The profile shows around 130,000 clones, more than 80% of them singletons. This chain connects TRBV7-9 to TRBJ2-7; 8 bases match TRBD1. The receptor's source is a woman between 25 and 40 years old in good health and CMV-seropositive. The specimen sequenced was PBMCs. CDR3 bases: TGTGCCAGCAGTAGCCGGGACAGGGAGCAGTACTTC. Translation: CASSSRDREQYF.